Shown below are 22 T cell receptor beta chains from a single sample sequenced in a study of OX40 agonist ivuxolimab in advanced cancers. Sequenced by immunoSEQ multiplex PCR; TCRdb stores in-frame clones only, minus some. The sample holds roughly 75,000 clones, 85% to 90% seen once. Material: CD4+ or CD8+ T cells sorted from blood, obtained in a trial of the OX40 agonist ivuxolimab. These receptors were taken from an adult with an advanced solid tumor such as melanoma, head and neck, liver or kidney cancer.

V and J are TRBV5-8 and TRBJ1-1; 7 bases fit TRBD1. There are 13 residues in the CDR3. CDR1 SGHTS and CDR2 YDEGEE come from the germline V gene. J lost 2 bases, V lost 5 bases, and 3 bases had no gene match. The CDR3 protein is CASRDRFNTEAFF. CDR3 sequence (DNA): TGTGCCAGCAGGGACAGGTTTAACACTGAAGCTTTCTTT.

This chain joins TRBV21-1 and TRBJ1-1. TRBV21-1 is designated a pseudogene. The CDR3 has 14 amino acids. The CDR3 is CASRTCQMNTEAFF. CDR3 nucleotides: TGTGCCAGCAGGACCTGCCAGATGAACACTGAAGCTTTCTTT.

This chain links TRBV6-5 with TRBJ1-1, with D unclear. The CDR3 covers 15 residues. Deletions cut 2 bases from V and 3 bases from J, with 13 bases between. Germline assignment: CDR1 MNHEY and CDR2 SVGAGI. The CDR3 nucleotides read TGTGCCAGCAGTTACGACCAGGAGAGGGACACTGAAGCTTTCTTT. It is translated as CASSYDQERDTEAFF.

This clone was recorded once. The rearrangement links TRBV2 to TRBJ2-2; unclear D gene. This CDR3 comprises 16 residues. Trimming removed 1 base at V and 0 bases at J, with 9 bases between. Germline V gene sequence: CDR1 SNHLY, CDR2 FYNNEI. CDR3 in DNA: TGTGCCAGCAGTGAAGGAGAACGCGCGAACACCGGGGAGCTGTTTTTT. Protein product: CASSEGERANTGELFF.

CDR3 in amino acids: CASSSGTAGPQHF. CDR3 coding DNA: TGTGCCAGCAGCTCCGGGACGGCGGGGCCCCAGCATTTT. The chain carries TRBV11-3 and TRBJ1-5; weak D call: TRBD1 (5 bases). Germline loops: CDR1 SGHNT, CDR2 YENEEA. The CDR3 spans 13 residues. V gave up 4 bases and J gave up 9 bases, with 13 bases separating them.

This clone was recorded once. Written as DNA, the CDR3 is TGTGCCAGCAGCATAAACCCACTAGCGGGAGAGACCTACGAGCAGTACTTC. Translating gives CASSINPLAGETYEQYF. This chain joins TRBV7-3 and TRBJ2-7; TRBD2 matches at 11 bases. Trimming cost V 5 bases and J 2 bases; bases outside gene matches: 11. Germline CDR1 reads SGHTA; CDR2 reads FQGTGA. There are 17 residues in the CDR3. Full variable domain (missing parts from reference TRBV7-3 and TRBJ2-7): GAGVSQTPSNKVTEKGKYVELRCDPISGHTALYWYRQSLGQGPEFLIYFQGTGAADDSGLPNDRFFAVRPEGSVSTLKIQRTERGDSAVYLCASSINPLAGETYEQYFGPGTRLTVT.

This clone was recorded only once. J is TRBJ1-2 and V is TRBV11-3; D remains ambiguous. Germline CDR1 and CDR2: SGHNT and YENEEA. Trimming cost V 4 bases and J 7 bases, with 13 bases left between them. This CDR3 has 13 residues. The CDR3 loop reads CASSSLGIFGYTF. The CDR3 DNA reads TGTGCCAGCAGCTCTCTCGGGATTTTTGGCTACACCTTC.

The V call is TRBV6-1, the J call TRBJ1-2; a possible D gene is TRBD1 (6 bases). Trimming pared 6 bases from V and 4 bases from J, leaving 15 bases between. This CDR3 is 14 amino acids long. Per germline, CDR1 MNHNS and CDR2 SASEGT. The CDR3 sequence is CASRDWGLGYGYTF. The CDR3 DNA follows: TGTGCCAGCAGAGATTGGGGGCTCGGCTATGGCTACACCTTC.

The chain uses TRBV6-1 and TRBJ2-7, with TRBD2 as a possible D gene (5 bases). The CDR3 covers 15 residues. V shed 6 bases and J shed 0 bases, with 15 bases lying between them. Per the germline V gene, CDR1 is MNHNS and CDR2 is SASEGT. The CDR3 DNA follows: TGTGCCAGCAGCCACTTCGGGGAGAGCTCCTACGAGCAGTACTTC. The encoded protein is CASSHFGESSYEQYF.

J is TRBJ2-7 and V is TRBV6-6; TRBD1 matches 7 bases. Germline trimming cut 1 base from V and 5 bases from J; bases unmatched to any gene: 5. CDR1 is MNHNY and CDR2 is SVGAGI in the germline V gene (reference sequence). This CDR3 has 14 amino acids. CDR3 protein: CASSYWDSRDEQYF. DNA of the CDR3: TGTGCCAGCAGTTACTGGGACAGTAGGGACGAGCAGTACTTC.

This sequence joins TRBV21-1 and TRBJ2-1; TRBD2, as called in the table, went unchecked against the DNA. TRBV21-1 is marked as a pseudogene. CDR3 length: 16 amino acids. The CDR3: CASSQSGTTSGLWQFF. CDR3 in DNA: TGTGCCAGCAGCCAGTCCGGGACTACGTCCGGGCTTTGGCAGTTCTTC.

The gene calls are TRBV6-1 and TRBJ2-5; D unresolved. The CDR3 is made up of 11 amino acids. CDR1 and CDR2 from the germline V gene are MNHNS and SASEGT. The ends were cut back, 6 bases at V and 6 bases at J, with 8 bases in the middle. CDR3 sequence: CASRKSKTQYF. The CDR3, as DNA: TGTGCCAGCAGAAAGAGCAAGACCCAGTACTTC.

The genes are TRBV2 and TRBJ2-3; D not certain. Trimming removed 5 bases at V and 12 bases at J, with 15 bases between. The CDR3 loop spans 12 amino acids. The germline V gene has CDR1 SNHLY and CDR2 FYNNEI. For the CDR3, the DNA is TGTGCCAGCAGTCCCGGGCCCATGGGACAGTATTTT. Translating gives CASSPGPMGQYF.

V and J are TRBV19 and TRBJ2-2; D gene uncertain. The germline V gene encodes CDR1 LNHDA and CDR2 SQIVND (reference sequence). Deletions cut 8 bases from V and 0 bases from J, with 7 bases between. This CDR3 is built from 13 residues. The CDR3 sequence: CASLPTNTGELFF. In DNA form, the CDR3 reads TGTGCCAGTCTGCCCACGAACACCGGGGAGCTGTTTTTT.

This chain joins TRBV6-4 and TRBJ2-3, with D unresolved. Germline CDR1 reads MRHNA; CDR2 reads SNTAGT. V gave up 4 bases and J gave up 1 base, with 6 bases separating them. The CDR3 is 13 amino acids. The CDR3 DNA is TGTGCCAGCAGTGTTGGCCGCACAGATACGCAGTATTTT. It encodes CASSVGRTDTQYF.

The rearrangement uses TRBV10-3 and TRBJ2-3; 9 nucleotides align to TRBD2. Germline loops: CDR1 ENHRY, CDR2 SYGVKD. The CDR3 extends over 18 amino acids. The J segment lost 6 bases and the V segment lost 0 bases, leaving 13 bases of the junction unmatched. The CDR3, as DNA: TGTGCCATCAGTGAGTCGAACCCGGGACTAGCAGGTGACGATACGCAGTATTTT. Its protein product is CAISESNPGLAGDDTQYF.

The CDR3 spells CASSQTGNEQFF. The CDR3 nucleotides are TGCGCCAGCAGCCAAACGGGCAATGAGCAGTTCTTC. The V and J genes are TRBV4-1 and TRBJ2-1, with D uncertain. Germline V gene lookup returns CDR1 MGHRA and CDR2 YSYEKL. The ends were cut back, 2 bases at V and 6 bases at J, with 5 bases in the middle. This CDR3 has 12 residues.

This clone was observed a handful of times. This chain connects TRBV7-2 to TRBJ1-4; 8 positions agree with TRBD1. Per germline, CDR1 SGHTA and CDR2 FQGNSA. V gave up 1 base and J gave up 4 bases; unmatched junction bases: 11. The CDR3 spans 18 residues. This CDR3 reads CASSLVGVGQVYNEKLFF. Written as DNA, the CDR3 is TGTGCCAGCAGCTTAGTAGGTGTGGGACAGGTCTATAATGAAAAACTGTTTTTT.

The CDR3 coding sequence is TGTGCCAGCAGCGGGGGCGGGGGCACTGAAGCTTTCTTT. Its translation: CASSGGGGTEAFF. The rearrangement uses TRBV9 and TRBJ1-1; maybe TRBD1 (5 bases). Germline CDR1 and CDR2: SGDLS and YYNGEE. The CDR3 contains 13 residues. V lost 3 bases and J 4 bases, leaving 10 bases between the germline ends.

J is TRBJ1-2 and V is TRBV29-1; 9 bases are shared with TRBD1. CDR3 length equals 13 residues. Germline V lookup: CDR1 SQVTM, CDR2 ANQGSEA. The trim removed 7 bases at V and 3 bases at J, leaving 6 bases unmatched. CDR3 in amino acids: CSATGGADYGYTF. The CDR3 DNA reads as TGCAGCGCTACAGGGGGCGCTGACTATGGCTACACCTTC.

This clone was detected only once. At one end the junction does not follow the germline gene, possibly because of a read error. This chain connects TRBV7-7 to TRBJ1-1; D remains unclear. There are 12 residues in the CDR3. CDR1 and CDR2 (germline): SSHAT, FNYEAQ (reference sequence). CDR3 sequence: CASSLWNTEAFF. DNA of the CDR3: TGTGCTAGCAGCTTATGGAACACTGAAGCTTTCTTT.

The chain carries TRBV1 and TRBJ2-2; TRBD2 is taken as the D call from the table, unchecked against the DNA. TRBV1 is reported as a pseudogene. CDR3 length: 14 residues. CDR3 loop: CTSRRWANTGELFF. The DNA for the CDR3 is TGCACCAGCCGGCGGTGGGCGAACACCGGGGAGCTGTTTTTT.